Detailed here is one T cell receptor beta chain. As yet, its antigen is unknown. This record comes from a study of T cell therapy after organ transplantation. Study-wide context: Two of the ten patients were classed as nonresponders.

Patients were solid-organ transplant recipients with drug-resistant or recurrent cytomegalovirus. CDR1 and CDR2 (germline): MNHNS, SASEGT. This CDR3 comprises 16 residues. The germline V and J ends were trimmed by 2 bases and 8 bases, with 21 bases remaining between them. Generated by immunoSEQ multiplex PCR, the TCRdb table keeps only in-frame clones and is missing some. The table lists 45,000 to 60,000 clones, 85% to 95% of them singletons, with 2.5% to 3.5% in the top ten. The V and J genes are TRBV6-1 and TRBJ1-2; weak D call: TRBD1 (6 bases). The clonotype originates from a human patient who had received a solid organ transplant and had CMV disease. The sample consisted of CD8+ T cells from blood, taken before autologous CMV-specific T cell therapy. The CDR3 DNA reads as TGTGCCAGCAGTGAAAGGGATCAGGGGCCGGTTTTGGGCTACACCTTC. As protein: CASSERDQGPVLGYTF.